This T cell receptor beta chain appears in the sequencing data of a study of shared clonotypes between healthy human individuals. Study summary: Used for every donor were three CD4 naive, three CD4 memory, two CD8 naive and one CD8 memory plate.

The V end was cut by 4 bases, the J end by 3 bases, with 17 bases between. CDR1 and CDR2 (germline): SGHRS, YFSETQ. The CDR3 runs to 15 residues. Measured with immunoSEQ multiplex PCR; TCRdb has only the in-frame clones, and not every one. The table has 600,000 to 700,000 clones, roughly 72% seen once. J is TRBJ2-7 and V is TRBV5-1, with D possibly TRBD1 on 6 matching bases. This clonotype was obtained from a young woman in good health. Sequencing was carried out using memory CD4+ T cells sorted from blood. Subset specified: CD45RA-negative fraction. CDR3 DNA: TGCGCCAGCAGCCTGACAGGAGAAGAGTTCTACGAGCAGTACTTC. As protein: CASSLTGEEFYEQYF.